This passage covers 6 T cell receptor beta chains from one sample sequenced in a study of metastatic and nonmetastatic thyroid tumors. Patients underwent thyroid surgery, and none had received any treatment before it. TCRdb reanalyzed the PCR reads via MiXCR. The sample lists roughly 25,000 clones, about 15% occurring once. Sequencing input: blood. The receptor set was obtained from a female donor with papillary thyroid cancer or a benign thyroid nodule (not recorded which). Some clones in this sample may be carry-over from other donors' samples.

This clone was recorded at least ten times. One base away lies a much larger clone, so this may be a sequencing read error. The rearrangement uses TRBV6-1 and TRBJ2-1, with no clear D. This CDR3 has 15 amino acids. Germline CDR1 MNHNS, CDR2 SASEGT. The CDR3 DNA follows: TGTGCCAGCAGTGAACACTTTGAACCTTACAATGAGCGGTTCTTC. This gives the protein CASSEHFEPYNERFF.

This clone showed up many times. The chain employs TRBV28 and TRBJ1-5, with D possibly matching TRBD1 (5 bases). The ends were cut back, 1 base at V and 0 bases at J, with 10 bases in the middle. CDR1 is MDHEN, CDR2 SYDVKM, per germline. This CDR3 is built from 16 residues. The CDR3 loop reads CASSLSSQGSNQPQHF. DNA for the CDR3: TGTGCCAGCAGTTTATCATCCCAGGGTAGCAATCAGCCCCAGCATTTT. The whole variable domain, filled in from reference TRBV28 and TRBJ1-5, reads DVKVTQSSRYLVKRTGEKVFLECVQDMDHENMFWYRQDPGLGLRLIYFSYDVKMKEKGDIPEGYSVSREKKERFSLILESASTNQTSMYLCASSLSSQGSNQPQHFGDGTRLSIL.

This clone was recorded at least ten times. The chain is built from TRBV19 and TRBJ2-2; D gene unclear. Germline V gene sequence: CDR1 LNHDA, CDR2 SQIVND (reference sequence). The V and J ends lost 5 bases and 1 base respectively, with 14 bases between them. This CDR3 has 16 amino acids. Written as DNA, the CDR3 is TGTGCCAGTAGTGTTCCGAACAGCCGGAACACCGGGGAGCTGTTTTTT. Translation gives CASSVPNSRNTGELFF.

This clone was recorded a few times. A read error may produce the germline difference seen at one junction end. Other DNA sequences in the sample encode the same CDR3. This chain's CDR3 is CASSLRGRHYGYTF. As DNA, the CDR3 is TGTGCCAGCAGTCTAAGGGGTAGGCACTATGGATACACCTTC. This chain joins TRBV28 and TRBJ1-2; D is possibly TRBD1 (5 bases). Germline V CDR1 and CDR2: MDHEN, SYDVKM. The CDR3 is 14 residues long.

Ten or more counts support this clone. The chain has TRBV5-1 and TRBJ2-5, with D possibly matching TRBD2 (5 bases). CDR1 is SGHRS and CDR2 is YFSETQ in the germline V gene. V was pared by 1 base and J by 1 base, with 17 bases between. CDR3 length: 17 amino acids. CDR3 nucleotides: TGCGCCAGCAGCTTGTACAGAACAGCGGCGGGCCAAGAGACCCAGTACTTC. Protein product: CASSLYRTAAGQETQYF.

The chain carries TRBV11-3 and TRBJ2-7; unclear D gene. CDR3 length equals 11 residues. Germline V gene lookup returns CDR1 SGHNT and CDR2 YENEEA. Trimming took 5 bases from V and 5 from J, leaving 7 bases between them. The DNA for the CDR3 is TGTGCCAGCAGCAGAGAGGACGAGCAGTACTTC. Its protein is CASSREDEQYF.